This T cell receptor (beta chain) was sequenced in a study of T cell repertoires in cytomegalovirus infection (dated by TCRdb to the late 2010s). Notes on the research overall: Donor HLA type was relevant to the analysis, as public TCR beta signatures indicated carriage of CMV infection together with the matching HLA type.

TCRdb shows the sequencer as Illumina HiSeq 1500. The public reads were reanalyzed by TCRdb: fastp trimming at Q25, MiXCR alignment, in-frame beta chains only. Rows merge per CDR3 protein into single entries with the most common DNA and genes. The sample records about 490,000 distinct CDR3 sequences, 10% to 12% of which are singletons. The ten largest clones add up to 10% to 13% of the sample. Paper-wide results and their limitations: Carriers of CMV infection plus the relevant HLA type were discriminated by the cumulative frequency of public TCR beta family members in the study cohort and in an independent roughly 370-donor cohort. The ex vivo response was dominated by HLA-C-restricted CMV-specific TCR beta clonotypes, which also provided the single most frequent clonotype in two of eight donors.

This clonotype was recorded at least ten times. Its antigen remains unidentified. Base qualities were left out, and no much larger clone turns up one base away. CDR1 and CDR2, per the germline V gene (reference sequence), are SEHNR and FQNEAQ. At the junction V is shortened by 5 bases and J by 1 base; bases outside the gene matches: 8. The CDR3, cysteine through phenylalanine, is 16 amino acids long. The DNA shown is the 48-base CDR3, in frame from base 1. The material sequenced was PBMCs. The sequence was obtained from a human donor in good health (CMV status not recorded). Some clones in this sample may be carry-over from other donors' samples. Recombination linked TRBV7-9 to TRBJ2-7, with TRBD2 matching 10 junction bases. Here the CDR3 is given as CASSPPLAGDSYEQYF. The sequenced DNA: TGTGCCAGCAGCCCCCCGCTAGCGGGAGATTCCTACGAGCAGTACTTC.